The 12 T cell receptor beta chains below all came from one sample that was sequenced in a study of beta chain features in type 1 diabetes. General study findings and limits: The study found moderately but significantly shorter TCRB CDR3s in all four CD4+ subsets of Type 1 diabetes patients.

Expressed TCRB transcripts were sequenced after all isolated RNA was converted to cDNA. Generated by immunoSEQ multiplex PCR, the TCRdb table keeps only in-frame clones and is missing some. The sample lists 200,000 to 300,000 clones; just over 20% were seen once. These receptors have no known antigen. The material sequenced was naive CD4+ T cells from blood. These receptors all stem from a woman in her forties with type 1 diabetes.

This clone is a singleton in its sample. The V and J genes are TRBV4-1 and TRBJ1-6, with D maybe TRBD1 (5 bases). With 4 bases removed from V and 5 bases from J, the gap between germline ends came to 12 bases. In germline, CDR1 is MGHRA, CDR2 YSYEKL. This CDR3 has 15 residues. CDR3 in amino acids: CASSPHGGDNSPLHF. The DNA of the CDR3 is TGCGCCAGCAGCCCCCACGGGGGTGATAATTCACCCCTCCACTTT.

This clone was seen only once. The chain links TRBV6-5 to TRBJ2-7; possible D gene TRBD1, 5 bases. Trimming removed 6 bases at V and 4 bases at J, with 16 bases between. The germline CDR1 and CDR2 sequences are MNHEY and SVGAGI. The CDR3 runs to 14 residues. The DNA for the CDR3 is TGTGCCAGCAGACCCGACAGTTTGGGGTACGAGCAGTACTTC. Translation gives CASRPDSLGYEQYF.

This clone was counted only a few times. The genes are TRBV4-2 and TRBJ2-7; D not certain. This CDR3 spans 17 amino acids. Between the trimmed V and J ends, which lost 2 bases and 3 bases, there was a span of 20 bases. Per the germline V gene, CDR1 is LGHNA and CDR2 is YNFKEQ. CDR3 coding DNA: TGTGCCAGCAGCCAACAGATCTTAACCTCGGGTCTCTACGAGCAGTACTTC. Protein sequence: CASSQQILTSGLYEQYF.

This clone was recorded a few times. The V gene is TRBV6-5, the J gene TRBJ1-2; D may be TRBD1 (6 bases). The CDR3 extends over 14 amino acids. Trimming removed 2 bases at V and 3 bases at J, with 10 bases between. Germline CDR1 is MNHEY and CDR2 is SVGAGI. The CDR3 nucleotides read TGTGCCAGCAGTTACAACAGGGTCTACTATGGCTACACCTTC. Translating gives CASSYNRVYYGYTF.

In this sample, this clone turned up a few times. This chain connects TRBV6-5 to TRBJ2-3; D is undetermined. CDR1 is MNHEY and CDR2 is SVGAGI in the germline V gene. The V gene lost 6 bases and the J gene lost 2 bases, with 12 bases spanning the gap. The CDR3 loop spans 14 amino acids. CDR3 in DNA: TGTGCCAGCAGCCCGACATTCGACACAGATACGCAGTATTTT. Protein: CASSPTFDTDTQYF.

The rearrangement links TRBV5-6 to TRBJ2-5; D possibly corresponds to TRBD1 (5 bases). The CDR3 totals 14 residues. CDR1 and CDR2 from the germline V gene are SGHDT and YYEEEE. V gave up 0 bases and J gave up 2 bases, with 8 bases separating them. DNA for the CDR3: TGTGCCAGCAGCTTGGCGGCAGGGCAAGAGACCCAGTACTTC. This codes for CASSLAAGQETQYF.

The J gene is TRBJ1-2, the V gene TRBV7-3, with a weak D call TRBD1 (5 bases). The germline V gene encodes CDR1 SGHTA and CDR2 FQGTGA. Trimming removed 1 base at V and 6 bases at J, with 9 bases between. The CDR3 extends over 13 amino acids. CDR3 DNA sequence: TGTGCCAGCAGCTTAATAGGGGTGGATGGCTACACCTTC. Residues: CASSLIGVDGYTF.

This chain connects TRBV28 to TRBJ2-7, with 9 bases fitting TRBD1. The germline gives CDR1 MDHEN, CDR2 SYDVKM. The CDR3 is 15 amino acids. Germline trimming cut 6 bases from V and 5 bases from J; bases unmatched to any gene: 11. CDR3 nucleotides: TGTGCCAGCAGGACACCGGGACAGGGAGGCCACGAGCAGTACTTC. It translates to CASRTPGQGGHEQYF.

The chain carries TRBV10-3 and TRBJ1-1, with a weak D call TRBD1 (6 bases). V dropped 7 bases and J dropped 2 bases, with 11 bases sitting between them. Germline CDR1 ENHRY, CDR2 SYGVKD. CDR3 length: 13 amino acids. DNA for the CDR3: TGTGCCATCACCAAGGACAGTAACACTGAAGCTTTCTTT. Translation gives CAITKDSNTEAFF.

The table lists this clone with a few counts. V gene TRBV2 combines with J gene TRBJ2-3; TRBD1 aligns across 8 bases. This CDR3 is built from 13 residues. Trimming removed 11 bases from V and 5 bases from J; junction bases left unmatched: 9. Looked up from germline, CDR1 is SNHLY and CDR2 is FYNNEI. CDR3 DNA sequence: TGTGCCGGAGGTAGACAGGGGATAGATACGCAGTATTTT. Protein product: CAGGRQGIDTQYF.

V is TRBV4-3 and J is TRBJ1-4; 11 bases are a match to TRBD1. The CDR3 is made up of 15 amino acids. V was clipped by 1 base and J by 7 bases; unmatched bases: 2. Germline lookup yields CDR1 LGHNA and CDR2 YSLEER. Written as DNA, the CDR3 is TGCGCCAGCAGCCAAGCTGGGACAGGGGGTGAAAAACTGTTTTTT. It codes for CASSQAGTGGEKLFF.

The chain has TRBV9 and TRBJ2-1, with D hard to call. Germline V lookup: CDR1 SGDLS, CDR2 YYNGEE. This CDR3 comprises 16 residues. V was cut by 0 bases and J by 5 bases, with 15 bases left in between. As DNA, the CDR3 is TGTGCCAGCAGCGTAGCACCCCTCCCCCTAGACAATGAGCAGTTCTTC. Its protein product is CASSVAPLPLDNEQFF.